The clone carrying this T cell receptor (beta chain) turned up a few times. Its antigen remains unidentified. This specimen comes from a study of graft-versus-host responses after intestinal transplantation. Background on the study: Recipients got multivisceral, liver-intestinal, or isolated intestinal transplants. Anti-thymocyte globulin induction, then tacrolimus and steroids for about three years, went to all recipients. Overall study results and limits: Among recipient marrow samples, GvH clones were found; some appeared first in ileum or blood.

Sequencing used immunoSEQ multiplex PCR; TCRdb keeps in-frame clones, though not all of them. The sample has about 39,000 clones; about 92% are singletons. This CDR3 contains 15 residues. The germline V gene has CDR1 MRHNA and CDR2 SNTAGT. With V trimmed by 3 bases and J by 1 base, 0 bases remained unmatched. This receptor was identified in a human patient who received an intestinal transplant, so some T cells may come from the graft donor. The sequencing here drew on PBMCs, taken 700 to 850 days after intestinal transplantation. This chain connects TRBV6-4 to TRBJ2-2; 9 bases fit TRBD2. CDR3 amino acids: CASSELAGNTGELFF. CDR3 nucleotide sequence: TGTGCCAGCAGTGAACTAGCGGGGAACACCGGGGAGCTGTTTTTT.